The 27 T cell receptor beta chains listed next were all sequenced from one sample in a study of T cell changes during pregnancy in multiple sclerosis. TCRdb's copy holds only in-frame clones and misses some; the assay was immunoSEQ multiplex PCR. Of more than 80,000 clones listed, about 91% are singletons. The sample here was PBMCs, taken in the first trimester of pregnancy. These receptors all stem from a female donor in good health, serving as a control in a pregnancy study. Some clones in this sample may be carry-over from other donors' samples.

The rearrangement joins TRBV27 to TRBJ1-6; TRBD1 agrees at 10 bases. This CDR3 spans 17 amino acids. Germline CDR1 and CDR2: MNHEY and SMNVEV (reference sequence). The trim removed 5 bases at V and 2 bases at J, leaving 6 bases unmatched. CDR3 protein: CASSPWTGGTYNSPLHF. The CDR3 region has the DNA TGTGCCAGCAGTCCCTGGACAGGGGGGACCTATAATTCACCCCTCCACTTT.

The rearrangement joins TRBV5-1 to TRBJ1-6; 7 positions agree with TRBD1. V was pared by 0 bases and J by 9 bases, with 9 bases of the junction left unmatched. The germline V gene encodes CDR1 SGHRS and CDR2 YFSETQ. This CDR3 comprises 16 residues. CDR3 loop: CASSLASTGAASPLHF. The CDR3 nucleotides are TGCGCCAGCAGCTTGGCCTCAACAGGGGCGGCTTCACCCCTCCACTTT.

The chain joins TRBV11-3 to TRBJ2-3; 12 nucleotides align to TRBD2. The J segment lost 2 bases and the V segment lost 5 bases, leaving 8 bases of the junction unmatched. The CDR3 has 17 residues. In germline, CDR1 is SGHNT, CDR2 YENEEA. CDR3 nucleotide sequence: TGTGCCAGCAGCCAAGGACTAGCGGGACCCATCACAGATACGCAGTATTTT. Translating gives CASSQGLAGPITDTQYF.

The chain combines TRBV28 with TRBJ2-7; D gene ambiguous. Between the trimmed V and J ends, which lost 8 bases and 2 bases, there was a span of 4 bases. Germline V lookup: CDR1 MDHEN, CDR2 SYDVKM. CDR3 length: 10 amino acids. CDR3 protein: CASGPYEQYF. The CDR3 DNA reads TGTGCCAGCGGGCCCTACGAGCAGTACTTC.

The chain carries TRBV27 and TRBJ2-7; a possible D gene is TRBD1 (5 bases). Germline V gene lookup returns CDR1 MNHEY and CDR2 SMNVEV (reference sequence). V gave up 2 bases and J gave up 3 bases, with 11 bases separating them. The CDR3 length is 14 residues. The CDR3 reads CASSLGGARYEQYF. The DNA of the CDR3 is TGTGCCAGCAGTTTAGGTGGGGCCCGCTACGAGCAGTACTTC.

The chain employs TRBV28 and TRBJ1-1; tentative D call: TRBD1 (6 bases). CDR1 MDHEN and CDR2 SYDVKM come from the germline V gene. Trimming stripped 10 bases from V and 5 bases from J, with 17 bases between. This CDR3 contains 13 residues. CDR3 in amino acids: CATLWGRWTEAFF. Written as DNA, the CDR3 is TGTGCCACCTTGTGGGGGCGATGGACTGAAGCTTTCTTT.

The gene calls are TRBV19 and TRBJ2-1; TRBD2 agrees at 10 bases. J lost 7 bases, V lost 5 bases, and 8 bases had no gene match. The germline V gene has CDR1 LNHDA and CDR2 SQIVND (reference sequence). The CDR3 consists of 15 residues. CDR3 in DNA: TGTGCCAGTAGTCGAGCGGGGGGGATAGGGAATGAGCAGTTCTTC. Protein: CASSRAGGIGNEQFF.

This chain connects TRBV2 to TRBJ2-7; TRBD1 aligns across 9 bases. Germline loops: CDR1 SNHLY, CDR2 FYNNEI. The CDR3 is 14 residues long. The junction had 9 bases not matched to a gene; V was cut back by 8 bases and J by 4 bases. CDR3 loop: CASLRDRVGYEQYF. The CDR3 bases are TGTGCCAGCCTCCGGGACAGGGTCGGATACGAGCAGTACTTC.

J is TRBJ2-3 and V is TRBV5-1, with D possibly matching TRBD2 (6 bases). Germline V gene lookup returns CDR1 SGHRS and CDR2 YFSETQ. Deletions cut 0 bases from V and 6 bases from J, with 11 bases between. The length of the CDR3 is 14 residues. Here the CDR3 DNA reads TGCGCCAGCAGCTTGGCGGGAGAACGCGATACGCAGTATTTT. Protein product: CASSLAGERDTQYF.

V gene TRBV6-5 combines with J gene TRBJ2-5; 11 nucleotides agree with TRBD2. The V and J ends lost 2 bases and 11 bases, in that order; junction bases with no gene match: 7. The CDR3 extends over 14 amino acids. Germline values: CDR1 MNHEY, CDR2 SVGAGI. The CDR3 nucleotides read TGTGCCAGCAGTTACGATAGCGGGGGGGCCCGTCAGTACTTC. Its protein is CASSYDSGGARQYF.

This chain connects TRBV4-2 to TRBJ2-3, with a tentative D call TRBD1 (5 bases). This CDR3 spans 16 amino acids. Trimming removed 0 bases at V and 1 base at J, with 11 bases between. CDR1 is LGHNA and CDR2 is YNFKEQ in the germline V gene. CDR3 DNA sequence: TGTGCCAGCAGCCAAGAAGCACAGGCCCGCACAGATACGCAGTATTTT. This translates into CASSQEAQARTDTQYF.

The V call is TRBV7-6, the J call TRBJ2-3, with D perhaps TRBD1 (6 bases). Trimming removed 1 base at V and 2 bases at J, with 16 bases between. CDR1 is SGHVS and CDR2 is FNYEAQ in the germline V gene. This CDR3 has 17 residues. The CDR3 nucleotides are TGTGCCAGCAGCTTAGTTGTGTTTGAGGGGGTCACAGATACGCAGTATTTT. Its protein product is CASSLVVFEGVTDTQYF.

V usage is TRBV27 and J usage is TRBJ2-7; D is unresolved. The CDR3 has 13 residues. Germline values: CDR1 MNHEY, CDR2 SMNVEV (reference sequence). Deletions cut 3 bases from V and 3 bases from J, with 9 bases between. This chain's CDR3 is CASSFSGDYEQYF. The CDR3 bases are TGTGCCAGCAGTTTCTCCGGAGACTACGAGCAGTACTTC.

A remark on this clone: Other DNA sequences in the sample encode the same CDR3. CDR3 in amino acids: CASSLAGGSYEQYF. In DNA, the CDR3 is TGTGCCAGCAGTTTGGCAGGGGGGTCCTACGAGCAGTACTTC. The V and J genes are TRBV28 and TRBJ2-7; perhaps TRBD1 as D (7 bases). CDR1 MDHEN and CDR2 SYDVKM come from the germline V gene. Deletions cut 3 bases from V and 1 base from J, with 10 bases between. There are 14 residues in the CDR3. Variable domain in full (rest from reference TRBV28 and TRBJ2-7): DVKVTQSSRYLVKRTGEKVFLECVQDMDHENMFWYRQDPGLGLRLIYFSYDVKMKEKGDIPEGYSVSREKKERFSLILESASTNQTSMYLCASSLAGGSYEQYFGPGTRLTVT.

The chain combines TRBV10-1 with TRBJ1-1; D unclear. Trimming took 3 bases from V and 9 from J, leaving 8 bases between them. CDR1 and CDR2 (germline): WNHNN, SYGVQD (reference sequence). The CDR3 has 11 amino acids. The CDR3: CASSDGDKAFF. The CDR3 bases are TGCGCCAGCAGTGACGGGGATAAAGCTTTCTTT.

V usage is TRBV27 and J usage is TRBJ2-1; perhaps TRBD2 as D (6 bases). CDR1 and CDR2 (germline): MNHEY, SMNVEV (reference sequence). With 5 bases removed from V and 1 base from J, the gap between germline ends came to 15 bases. The CDR3 is 16 amino acids. The CDR3 coding sequence is TGTGCCAGCAGTACCTCCTATCGGGGGTCCTACAATGAGCAGTTCTTC. Amino acids: CASSTSYRGSYNEQFF.

The table lists this clone with many counts. This chain connects TRBV11-3 to TRBJ1-1; D remains ambiguous. Germline CDR1 is SGHNT and CDR2 is YENEEA. This CDR3 spans 13 amino acids. V was trimmed by 0 bases and J by 9 bases, leaving 11 bases between them. The CDR3 DNA sequence: TGTGCCAGCAGCTTAGATGCGGGCGGAAAAGCTTTCTTT. This translates into CASSLDAGGKAFF.

V usage is TRBV28 and J usage is TRBJ2-7, with D possibly matching TRBD1 (6 bases). The CDR3 consists of 11 residues. Germline CDR1 and CDR2: MDHEN and SYDVKM. Trimming removed 7 bases from V and 8 bases from J, with 12 bases in between. The CDR3 DNA is TGTGCCAGCATCTGGGGGCTCCAGCAGTACTTC. This encodes CASIWGLQQYF.

This chain connects TRBV19 to TRBJ1-2, with 7 bases matching TRBD1. The CDR3 sequence is 15 residues long. Germline V gene sequence: CDR1 LNHDA, CDR2 SQIVND (reference sequence). The trim removed 4 bases at V and 1 base at J, leaving 6 bases unmatched. CDR3 DNA: TGTGCCAGTAGTACAGCGACAGGGAATAACTATGGCTACACCTTC. This translates into CASSTATGNNYGYTF.

V and J are TRBV6-6 and TRBJ2-7, with 8 positions matching TRBD2. The length of the CDR3 is 15 residues. V shed 5 bases, J shed 1 base, and the junction held 7 bases outside the gene matches. In germline, CDR1 is MNHNY, CDR2 SVGAGI (reference sequence). The CDR3: CASSNSGLGSYEQYF. The CDR3 DNA reads as TGTGCCAGCAGTAATTCGGGACTAGGGTCCTACGAGCAGTACTTC.

V is TRBV28 and J is TRBJ1-5; D uncertain. Germline loops: CDR1 MDHEN, CDR2 SYDVKM. Trimming left V 7 bases short and J 9 bases short, with 13 bases between. This CDR3 is 12 amino acids long. The chain's CDR3 is CASNTPGVPQHF. Written as DNA, the CDR3 is TGTGCCAGCAACACCCCCGGGGTGCCCCAGCATTTT. Complete variable domain (other parts from reference TRBV28 and TRBJ1-5): DVKVTQSSRYLVKRTGEKVFLECVQDMDHENMFWYRQDPGLGLRLIYFSYDVKMKEKGDIPEGYSVSREKKERFSLILESASTNQTSMYLCASNTPGVPQHFGDGTRLSIL.

This chain joins TRBV28 and TRBJ2-7; TRBD1 matches 9 bases. Germline-derived CDR1 and CDR2 are MDHEN and SYDVKM. The CDR3 has 14 residues. Trimming took 6 bases from V and 5 from J; bases not matched to a gene: 8. The CDR3 DNA reads TGTGCCAGCAGCCTTCAACAGGGGGCCCACGAGCAGTACTTC. Its translation is CASSLQQGAHEQYF.

The chain links TRBV5-1 to TRBJ2-3; 12 nucleotides agree with TRBD2. CDR1 SGHRS and CDR2 YFSETQ come from the germline V gene. The CDR3 totals 17 residues. Losses at the gene ends were 4 bases for V and 6 bases for J; bases not matched to a gene: 12. The CDR3 coding sequence is TGCGCCAGCAGCCTCTCAACCGGGACTAGCGGGTCGGATACGCAGTATTTT. Protein sequence: CASSLSTGTSGSDTQYF.

The rearrangement joins TRBV2 to TRBJ1-6; no definite D call. Trimming took off 3 bases at V and 9 bases at J, with 6 bases between the two ends. Germline loops: CDR1 SNHLY, CDR2 FYNNEI. CDR3 length: 12 amino acids. The CDR3 DNA reads TGTGCCAGCAGTGATCCGGTTTCACCCCTCCACTTT. It yields the protein CASSDPVSPLHF.

The V and J genes are TRBV18 and TRBJ2-2; D remains ambiguous. Germline lookup yields CDR1 KGHSH and CDR2 LQKENI. The V end was cut by 2 bases, the J end by 7 bases, with 11 bases between. The length of the CDR3 is 14 residues. The CDR3 protein is CASSPLSEFGELFF. The CDR3, as DNA: TGTGCCAGCTCACCATTATCGGAGTTCGGGGAGCTGTTTTTT.

V usage is TRBV11-2 and J usage is TRBJ2-1; TRBD2 agrees at 12 bases. The germline V gene encodes CDR1 SGHAT and CDR2 FQNNGV. V lost 6 bases to trimming and J lost 4 bases; unmatched junction nucleotides: 10. This CDR3 region has 17 residues. The CDR3 sequence is CASRETSGGPGYNEQFF. For the CDR3, the DNA is TGTGCCAGCAGGGAGACTAGCGGGGGCCCCGGGTACAATGAGCAGTTCTTC.

The chain employs TRBV30 and TRBJ2-3; D possibly corresponds to TRBD2 (6 bases). The V end lost 3 bases, the J end lost 2 bases, and 15 bases lay between the germline ends. Germline V gene lookup returns CDR1 GTSNPN and CDR2 SVGIG (reference sequence). The CDR3 length is 15 residues. CDR3 in DNA: TGTGCCTGGAGCAGCAGAGCGCGGGACACAGATACGCAGTATTTT. Protein: CAWSSRARDTDTQYF.